Shown below are 6 T cell receptor beta chains from a single sample sequenced in a study of shared clonotypes between healthy human individuals. Assay used: immunoSEQ multiplex PCR; TCRdb lists only in-frame clones, some missing. The sample carries a few hundred thousand clones, approximately 97% recorded once. Sequencing input: memory CD8+ T cells sorted from blood. Subset of the sample: CD45RO+ cells pooled with CCR7-negative TemRA cells. These receptors all come from a man between 25 and 39 years old in good health.

This sequence joins TRBV10-1 and TRBJ2-3, with D possibly being TRBD1 or TRBD2 (5 bases each). CDR1 and CDR2 (germline): WNHNN, SYGVQD (reference sequence). The CDR3 contains 14 residues. The ends were cut back, 7 bases at V and 4 bases at J, with 15 bases in the middle. CDR3 in amino acids: CASNVRDESDTQYF. CDR3 coding DNA: TGCGCCAGCAACGTCCGGGACGAGTCAGATACGCAGTATTTT.

The chain uses TRBV5-1 and TRBJ1-5, with D unresolved. The CDR3 runs 14 residues. CDR1 is SGHRS and CDR2 is YFSETQ in the germline V gene. The germline V and J ends were trimmed by 2 bases and 3 bases, with 9 bases remaining between them. The chain's CDR3 is CASSFDRNNQPQHF. In DNA form, the CDR3 reads TGCGCCAGCAGCTTTGACCGTAACAATCAGCCCCAGCATTTT.

The V and J genes are TRBV7-8 and TRBJ2-3; 7 bases agree with TRBD2. J gave up 4 bases and V 6 bases, and 10 bases lay outside the gene matches. The CDR3 runs 15 residues. Germline CDR1 SGHVS, CDR2 FQNEAQ. Written as DNA, the CDR3 is TGTGCCAGCAGTACGGGACTACGTGGCCCAGATACGCAGTATTTT. It is translated as CASSTGLRGPDTQYF.

The J gene is TRBJ2-6, the V gene TRBV14, with D possibly TRBD1 on 6 matching bases. This CDR3 has 16 amino acids. Germline CDR1 is SGHDN and CDR2 is FVKESK. V gave up 7 bases and J gave up 1 base, with 14 bases separating them. CDR3 DNA sequence: TGTGCCAGCAAACGTTTGGGGGCGTCTGGGGCCAACGTCCTGACTTTC. This encodes CASKRLGASGANVLTF.

The chain is built from TRBV4-2 and TRBJ1-2; 9 nucleotides match TRBD1. The V gene's germline CDR1 is LGHNA and CDR2 YNFKEQ. This CDR3 is 17 amino acids long. The junction had 14 bases not matched to a gene; V was cut back by 4 bases and J by 5 bases. Here the CDR3 DNA reads TGTGCCAGCAGCCGTCAGGGGGGACAGGGAGTTCTTTATGGCTACACCTTC. Translation: CASSRQGGQGVLYGYTF.

This clone was observed once. The J gene is TRBJ2-3, the V gene TRBV5-1; 11 positions match TRBD2. CDR3 length: 18 amino acids. CDR1 is SGHRS and CDR2 is YFSETQ in the germline V gene. Germline trimming cut 1 base from V and 3 bases from J; bases unmatched to any gene: 10. The CDR3 sequence: CASSLLLTSGKVTDTQYF. As DNA, the CDR3 is TGCGCCAGCAGCTTGCTCTTGACTAGCGGGAAGGTGACAGATACGCAGTATTTT.